A single sample is the source of the 17 T cell receptor beta chains below, sequenced in a study of radiotherapy plus CTLA-4 blockade in lung cancer. Repertoires were generated with immunoSEQ multiplex PCR, while TCRdb's copy carries only in-frame clones and drops some. The sample has about 85,000 clones; more than 75% are singletons. Specimen: peripheral blood, collected from a patient treated with radiotherapy plus ipilimumab. All receptors derive from a human donor with non-small cell lung cancer who had a partial response to radiotherapy plus ipilimumab.

J is TRBJ2-1 and V is TRBV5-4; weak D call: TRBD2 (5 bases). Germline-derived CDR1 and CDR2 are SGHNT and YYREEE (reference sequence). Deletions cut 0 bases from V and 1 base from J, with 8 bases between. This CDR3 has 15 residues. CDR3 coding DNA: TGTGCCAGCAGCTTGGTCCGGGGTTCCTACAATGAGCAGTTCTTC. This codes for CASSLVRGSYNEQFF.

J is TRBJ2-3 and V is TRBV4-3; D is uncertain. The CDR3 is 13 residues long. The germline V and J ends were trimmed by 4 bases and 1 base, with 6 bases remaining between them. Germline assignment: CDR1 LGHNA and CDR2 YSLEER. The CDR3 sequence: CASSRLGTDTQYF. The CDR3 DNA is TGCGCCAGCAGCCGGCTAGGCACAGATACGCAGTATTTT.

The genes are TRBV18 and TRBJ1-3; the D gene is possibly TRBD1 (6 bases). CDR1 is KGHSH, CDR2 LQKENI, per germline. V lost 2 bases to trimming and J lost 0 bases, with 11 bases between them. The CDR3 is 16 residues long. The CDR3 reads CASSPGQSLSGNTIYF. The CDR3 coding sequence is TGTGCCAGCTCACCAGGACAGTCCCTCTCTGGAAACACCATATATTTT.

The rearrangement links TRBV19 to TRBJ1-4; D unclear. The CDR3 totals 15 residues. Trimming took off 3 bases at V and 5 bases at J, with 13 bases between the two ends. CDR1 and CDR2 from the germline V gene are LNHDA and SQIVND (reference sequence). DNA of the CDR3: TGTGCCAGTAGTATCGCCTGGGGAGAGAATGAAAAACTGTTTTTT. This codes for CASSIAWGENEKLFF.

The V and J genes are TRBV18 and TRBJ1-4, with D maybe TRBD1 (5 bases). The V and J ends lost 2 bases and 7 bases respectively, with 14 bases between them. Germline loops: CDR1 KGHSH, CDR2 LQKENI. The length of the CDR3 is 15 residues. CDR3 sequence (DNA): TGTGCCAGCTCACCATCCGACAGTAGGATTGAAAAACTGTTTTTT. Amino acid sequence: CASSPSDSRIEKLFF.

This clone was recorded only once. The chain joins TRBV7-9 to TRBJ1-4, with D uncertain. The V end was cut by 1 base, the J end by 8 bases, with 14 bases between. Germline V gene lookup returns CDR1 SEHNR and CDR2 FQNEAQ (reference sequence). The CDR3 covers 15 residues. CDR3 residues: CASSLVEGIEEKLFF. The CDR3 DNA is TGTGCCAGCAGCTTAGTGGAGGGCATCGAGGAAAAACTGTTTTTT.

This chain connects TRBV7-3 to TRBJ2-3; D unresolved. The CDR3 has 15 amino acids. Germline V gives CDR1 SGHTA, CDR2 FQGTGA. With 4 bases removed from V and 1 base from J, the gap between germline ends came to 12 bases. This CDR3 is CASSSPTSGTDTQYF. The CDR3 nucleotides read TGTGCCAGCAGCTCGCCTACGAGCGGCACAGATACGCAGTATTTT. Together with reference TRBV7-3 and TRBJ2-3, the CDR3 gives the full variable domain: GAGVSQTPSNKVTEKGKYVELRCDPISGHTALYWYRQSLGQGPEFLIYFQGTGAADDSGLPNDRFFAVRPEGSVSTLKIQRTERGDSAVYLCASSSPTSGTDTQYFGPGTRLTVL.

V is TRBV7-2 and J is TRBJ1-2, with 10 nucleotides matching TRBD1. This CDR3 region has 16 residues. V shed 5 bases, J shed 0 bases, and the junction held 6 bases outside the gene matches. From germline, CDR1 is SGHTA and CDR2 FQGNSA. CDR3 DNA sequence: TGTGCCAGCAGCCCGACAGGGGGCAGAGCTAACTATGGCTACACCTTC. It specifies CASSPTGGRANYGYTF.

The chain couples TRBV4-2 to TRBJ2-1; perhaps TRBD1 as D (5 bases). Germline CDR1 reads LGHNA; CDR2 reads YNFKEQ. V gave up 1 base and J gave up 5 bases, with 9 bases separating them. The length of the CDR3 is 14 residues. CDR3: CASSQGGSNNEQFF. As DNA, the CDR3 is TGTGCCAGCAGCCAAGGGGGCTCTAACAATGAGCAGTTCTTC.

The chain couples TRBV5-1 to TRBJ1-1; 10 nucleotides align to TRBD1. Germline V gene sequence: CDR1 SGHRS, CDR2 YFSETQ. Losses at the gene ends were 0 bases for V and 5 bases for J; bases not matched to a gene: 1. The CDR3 extends over 14 amino acids. The CDR3 sequence: CASSLGTGGTEAFF. As DNA, the CDR3 is TGCGCCAGCAGCTTGGGGACAGGGGGAACTGAAGCTTTCTTT.

V usage is TRBV2 and J usage is TRBJ1-3, with a weak D call TRBD1 (6 bases). The CDR3 spans 17 residues. The germline V and J ends were trimmed by 0 bases and 2 bases, with 14 bases remaining between them. Germline V gene sequence: CDR1 SNHLY, CDR2 FYNNEI. This CDR3 reads CASSEALLGGPGNTIYF. DNA for the CDR3: TGTGCCAGCAGTGAAGCGCTTCTCGGGGGGCCTGGAAACACCATATATTTT.

The J gene is TRBJ1-2, the V gene TRBV7-8, with D hard to call. The germline gives CDR1 SGHVS, CDR2 FQNEAQ. Trimming pared 6 bases from V and 2 bases from J, leaving 13 bases between. The length of the CDR3 is 14 residues. The CDR3 loop is CASSSSEVNYGYTF. The CDR3 DNA reads TGTGCCAGCAGTTCTTCAGAGGTGAACTATGGCTACACCTTC.

The V call is TRBV6-5, the J call TRBJ2-4; TRBD2 is a possible D gene (6 bases). Trimming took 2 bases from V and 1 from J, leaving 12 bases between them. The CDR3 covers 16 residues. Germline V gives CDR1 MNHEY, CDR2 SVGAGI. The CDR3 sequence: CASSYGGGGAKNIQYF. DNA for the CDR3: TGTGCCAGCAGTTACGGAGGCGGAGGGGCCAAAAACATTCAGTACTTC.

The chain combines TRBV4-3 with TRBJ2-3; tentatively, D is TRBD2 (5 bases). V gave up 0 bases and J gave up 6 bases, with 16 bases separating them. Looked up from germline, CDR1 is LGHNA and CDR2 is YSLEER. The length of the CDR3 is 16 residues. In nucleotides, the CDR3 is TGCGCCAGCAGCCAAGACAAGGACTTTATTCTCGATACGCAGTATTTT. Encoded protein: CASSQDKDFILDTQYF.

The chain couples TRBV7-2 to TRBJ1-2; 7 nucleotides agree with TRBD1. Germline assignment: CDR1 SGHTA and CDR2 FQGNSA. The V gene end was trimmed by 1 base and the J gene end by 4 bases; junction bases not matched to a gene: 6. The CDR3 length is 15 residues. CDR3 sequence reads: CASSLGPGTVYGYTF. The DNA for the CDR3 is TGTGCCAGCAGCTTAGGACCCGGGACAGTCTATGGCTACACCTTC.

This chain links TRBV28 with TRBJ2-7; TRBD2 matches 10 bases. V shed 5 bases, J shed 4 bases, and the junction held 8 bases outside the gene matches. From germline, CDR1 is MDHEN and CDR2 SYDVKM. The CDR3 has 15 residues. This CDR3 reads CASSPQTSGFYEQYF. The CDR3 DNA is TGTGCCAGCAGTCCCCAGACTAGCGGGTTTTACGAGCAGTACTTC.

Concerning this clone itself: Different DNA sequences within this sample yield the same CDR3. The chain has TRBV6-5 and TRBJ1-1; no definite D call. Trimming removed 6 bases at V and 0 bases at J, with 8 bases between. This CDR3 has 13 amino acids. CDR1 and CDR2 from the germline V gene are MNHEY and SVGAGI. The CDR3 DNA reads TGTGCCAGCAGCCCGACTGTGAACACTGAAGCTTTCTTT. Translated: CASSPTVNTEAFF.